This TCR beta chain came from a study of blood T cells in healthy people across ages. Study at large: The capture of about one barcoded beta molecule per two T cells was achieved by template switching.

Primers used in a second PCR of roughly 6 to 12 cycles were a sample-barcoded 5' primer and a J-beta primer mix. TCRdb processed the 5' RACE reads anew with MiXCR; each CDR3 protein has one entry. The table lists roughly 1.7 million distinct CDR3 sequences, about 31% of them singletons, with around 10% in the top ten. Comment on this clonotype: A much larger clone differs from this one at a single base, so this may be a read error.

The CDR3 totals 13 residues. Germline lookup yields CDR1 SGHAT and CDR2 FQDESV (reference sequence). The genes are TRBV11-1 and TRBJ2-1; 7 positions agree with TRBD1. This receptor was identified in a woman aged 25 to 39 in good health. Material: blood. Here the CDR3 reads CANSFRQGYEQFF. CDR3 nucleotides: TGTGCCAACAGCTTTCGACAGGGATATGAGCAGTTCTTC.